The 14 T cell receptor beta chains below all came from one sample that was sequenced in a study of blood T cell repertoires in COVID-19. Assay used: immunoSEQ multiplex PCR; TCRdb lists only in-frame clones, some missing. The table lists over 85,000 clones, around 84% of them singletons. Sequenced: peripheral blood. All receptors derive from a man between 45 and 60 years old with active or convalescent COVID-19.

This clone showed up just a few times. The V call is TRBV9, the J call TRBJ1-3, with D possibly matching TRBD1 (5 bases). Germline V lookup: CDR1 SGDLS, CDR2 YYNGEE. Trimming pared 4 bases from V and 4 bases from J, leaving 15 bases between. The CDR3 runs to 15 residues. The CDR3 DNA is TGTGCCAGCAGCTCGGGGGACCAACGGGGAAACACCATATATTTT. Translated: CASSSGDQRGNTIYF.

This clone was recorded once. CDR3 amino acids: CAWSTSGGAKTQYF. The DNA of the CDR3 is TGTGCCTGGAGTACTAGCGGGGGGGCGAAGACCCAGTACTTC. The chain employs TRBV30 and TRBJ2-5; 13 positions match TRBD2. Per germline, CDR1 GTSNPN and CDR2 SVGIG (reference sequence). The CDR3 covers 14 residues. V trimming: 2 bases; J trimming: 6 bases; junction bases outside the gene matches: 3.

The chain carries TRBV7-2 and TRBJ2-5; 11 bases fit TRBD2. The CDR3 runs 16 residues. CDR1 is SGHTA and CDR2 is FQGNSA in the germline V gene. Trimming took 3 bases from V and 1 from J; bases not matched to a gene: 4. DNA of the CDR3: TGTGCCAGCAGCTTGGCTAGCGGGGGGTTCCAAGAGACCCAGTACTTC. It specifies CASSLASGGFQETQYF.

The genes are TRBV25-1 and TRBJ2-3; 9 nucleotides align to TRBD2. This CDR3 is 13 amino acids long. Germline lookup yields CDR1 MGHDK and CDR2 SYGVNS. Trimming removed 8 bases from V and 6 bases from J; junction bases left unmatched: 6. In DNA form, the CDR3 reads TGTGCCAGCCGAGCGGGGGGCGGGGATACGCAGTATTTT. Protein sequence: CASRAGGGDTQYF. The complete variable domain, with remaining parts taken from reference TRBV25-1 and TRBJ2-3, reads EADIYQTPRYLVIGTGKKITLECSQTMGHDKMYWYQQDPGMELHLIHYSYGVNSTEKGDLSSESTVSRIRTEHFPLTLESARPSHTSQYLCASRAGGGDTQYFGPGTRLTVL.

The chain employs TRBV5-6 and TRBJ1-6; 10 bases match TRBD1. Germline CDR1 and CDR2: SGHDT and YYEEEE. V was pared by 0 bases and J by 8 bases, with 5 bases of the junction left unmatched. The CDR3 is 16 residues long. CDR3 nucleotide sequence: TGTGCCAGCAGCTTGGTCGCGACAGGGGGCTATTCACCCCTCCACTTT. Protein: CASSLVATGGYSPLHF.

V and J are TRBV10-3 and TRBJ2-5; TRBD1 is a possible D gene (6 bases). In germline, CDR1 is ENHRY, CDR2 SYGVKD. With 5 bases removed from V and 2 bases from J, the gap between germline ends came to 9 bases. This CDR3 region has 13 residues. The CDR3 coding sequence is TGTGCCATCAGTTGGACAGCTCAAGAGACCCAGTACTTC. Encoded protein: CAISWTAQETQYF.

The chain is built from TRBV6-6 and TRBJ1-5; D unresolved. Germline V gene lookup returns CDR1 MNHNY and CDR2 SVGAGI (reference sequence). V was trimmed by 0 bases and J by 3 bases, leaving 12 bases between them. This CDR3 comprises 16 residues. The CDR3 region is CASSYSSVDNNQPQHF. CDR3 nucleotide sequence: TGTGCCAGCAGTTACTCGTCCGTCGACAACAATCAGCCCCAGCATTTT.

The chain links TRBV7-9 to TRBJ1-2, with 7 bases identical to TRBD1. CDR3 size: 14 residues. V lost 1 base, J lost 4 bases, and 3 bases stayed unmatched. Germline CDR1 reads SEHNR; CDR2 reads FQNEAQ (reference sequence). The CDR3 here is CASSLGQGGYGYTF. CDR3 nucleotides: TGTGCCAGCAGCTTAGGACAGGGTGGCTATGGCTACACCTTC.

The gene calls are TRBV3-1 (or the pseudogene TRBV3-2) and TRBJ1-2; no definite D call. This CDR3 has 12 amino acids. Trimming took 3 bases from V and 4 from J, leaving 6 bases between them. Germline V gene sequence: CDR1 LGHDT, CDR2 YNNKEL (reference sequence). The CDR3 DNA reads as TGTGCCAGCAGCCAGGAGGGCTATGGCTACACCTTC. Amino acids: CASSQEGYGYTF.

Comments on this clone: One end of the junction is discordant with germline, which a read error may explain. V usage is TRBV12-3 or TRBV12-4 and J usage is TRBJ1-2; possibly TRBD1 for D (6 bases). CDR3 length: 13 amino acids. The CDR3, as DNA: TGTGCCAGCAGGTTAGCGGGGGCTTATGGCTACACCTTC. It encodes CASRLAGAYGYTF.

The rearrangement uses TRBV19 and TRBJ2-3; 9 bases are a match to TRBD1. The CDR3 length is 13 residues. CDR1 and CDR2 from the germline V gene are LNHDA and SQIVND (reference sequence). V dropped 8 bases and J dropped 3; count of bases not matched to a gene: 3. The CDR3 here is CASGGQGTDTQYF. The CDR3 DNA reads TGTGCCAGTGGGGGACAGGGAACAGATACGCAGTATTTT.

This clone showed up just once. The chain couples TRBV7-9 to TRBJ2-3; possibly TRBD1 for D (8 bases). This CDR3 has 15 amino acids. Germline V gene data show CDR1 as SEHNR and CDR2 as FQNEAQ (reference sequence). The V gene lost 5 bases and the J gene lost 4 bases, with 16 bases spanning the gap. CDR3 residues: CASSNGQGGADTQYF. The DNA of the CDR3 is TGTGCCAGCAGCAACGGACAGGGAGGGGCAGATACGCAGTATTTT.

The chain is built from TRBV5-1 and TRBJ1-4; TRBD1 aligns across 8 bases. The CDR3 extends over 14 amino acids. J gave up 7 bases and V 4 bases, and 6 bases lay outside the gene matches. Germline V gives CDR1 SGHRS, CDR2 YFSETQ. The DNA of the CDR3 is TGCGCCAGCAGCCCGGACAGGGTGGGTGAAAAACTGTTTTTT. It yields the protein CASSPDRVGEKLFF.

The chain links TRBV28 to TRBJ2-6, with 9 nucleotides matching TRBD1. V was pared by 8 bases and J by 2 bases, with 4 bases of the junction left unmatched. The length of the CDR3 is 15 residues. The V gene's germline CDR1 is MDHEN and CDR2 SYDVKM. CDR3: CASGTGGAGANVLTF. The CDR3 DNA is TGTGCCAGCGGTACAGGGGGCGCTGGGGCCAACGTCCTGACTTTC.